This T cell receptor (beta chain) was documented in a study of T cell clonotyping in hematopoietic cell transplantation. Study results and caveats: Graft donor and pretransplant recipient Inverse Simpson Index values predicted broader posttransplant TCR diversity. At the given depth, recipient repertoires were over 97% de novo clonotypes.

Points on this clone: Its cognate antigen is unknown.

Time point indicated: recipient sample about 28 days before transplant, after cytoreduction. Blood collection times were about day -28 and days 30, 100, 180 posttransplant. This table comes from immunoSEQ multiplex PCR, and its TCRdb copy is limited to in-frame clones, with some not included. The table lists approximately 39,000 clones, roughly 94% of them singletons, with around 1.6% in the top ten. CDR3 length: 13 residues. V was cut by 5 bases and J by 0 bases, with 7 bases left in between. Germline CDR1 is ENHRY and CDR2 is SYGVKD. The rearrangement links TRBV10-3 to TRBJ2-5; D remains unclear. This material consisted of peripheral blood mononuclear cells, taken before stem cell transplant. This sequence originates from a man aged 35 to 55 with chronic myeloid leukemia. Some clones in this sample may be carry-over from other donors' samples. The CDR3 region is CAISSMYQETQYF. The DNA for the CDR3 is TGTGCCATCAGTTCCATGTACCAAGAGACCCAGTACTTC.